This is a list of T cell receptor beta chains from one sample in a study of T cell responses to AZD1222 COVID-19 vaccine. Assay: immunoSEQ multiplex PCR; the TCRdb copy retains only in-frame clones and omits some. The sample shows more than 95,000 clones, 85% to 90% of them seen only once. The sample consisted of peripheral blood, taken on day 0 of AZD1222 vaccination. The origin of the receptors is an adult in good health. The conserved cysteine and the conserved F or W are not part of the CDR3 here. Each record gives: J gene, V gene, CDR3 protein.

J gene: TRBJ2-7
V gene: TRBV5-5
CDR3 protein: ASSHSPDRSHYEQY

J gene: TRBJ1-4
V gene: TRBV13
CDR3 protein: ASSFRQAMDNEKLF

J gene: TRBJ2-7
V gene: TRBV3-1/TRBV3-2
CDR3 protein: ASSQVTSGSYEQY

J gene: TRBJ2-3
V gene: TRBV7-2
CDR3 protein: ASSLRLAADTQY

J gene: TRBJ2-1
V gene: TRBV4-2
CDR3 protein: ASSQDLGDEQF

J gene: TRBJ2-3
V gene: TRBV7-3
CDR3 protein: ASSLIGGRVSTDTQY

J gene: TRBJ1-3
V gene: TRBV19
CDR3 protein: ASRRDTSSGNTIY

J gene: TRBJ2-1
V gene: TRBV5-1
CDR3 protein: ASSPGTSFNNEQF

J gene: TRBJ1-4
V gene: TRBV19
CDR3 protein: ATSGTGNEKLF

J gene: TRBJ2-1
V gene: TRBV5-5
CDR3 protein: ASSLWAASGSGDNEQF

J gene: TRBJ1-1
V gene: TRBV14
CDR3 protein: ASSQVGVRTEAF

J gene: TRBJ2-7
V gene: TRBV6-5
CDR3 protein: ASSYSRLAREQY

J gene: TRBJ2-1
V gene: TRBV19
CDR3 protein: ATVKNGTGVYNEQF

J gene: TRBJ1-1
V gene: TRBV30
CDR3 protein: AWRDGHTEAF

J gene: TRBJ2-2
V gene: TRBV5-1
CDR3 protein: ASSRGTETGELF

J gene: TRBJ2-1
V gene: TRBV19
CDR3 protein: ASSIATTMGNEQF

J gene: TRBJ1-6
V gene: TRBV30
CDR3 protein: AWSTQGAGSPLH

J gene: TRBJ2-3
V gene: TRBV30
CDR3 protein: AWTQGDTQY

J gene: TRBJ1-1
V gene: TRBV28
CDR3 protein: ASGNKEAF

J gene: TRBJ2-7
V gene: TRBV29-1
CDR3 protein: SVELPSDEQY

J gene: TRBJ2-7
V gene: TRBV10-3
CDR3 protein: AIREPSEGSSYEQY

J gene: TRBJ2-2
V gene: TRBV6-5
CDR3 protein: ASRQGYGGELF